Shown below are 15 T cell receptor beta chains from a single sample sequenced in a study of early T cells in non-severe SARS-CoV-2 infection. TCRdb reanalysed the 5' RACE reads using MiXCR and keeps one entry per CDR3 protein. The repertoire has 46,000 or so distinct CDR3 sequences, roughly 7% of them found once; the top ten carry roughly 8.5%. Sequencing used whole blood. These receptor sequences come from an adult who was a healthcare worker with PCR-confirmed SARS-CoV-2 infection or an uninfected control (not recorded which).

This clonotype has only a few counts. The V gene is TRBV20-1, the J gene TRBJ1-2; D uncertain. Trimming shortened V by 6 bases and J by 1 base, and 6 bases separated the two germline ends. Germline CDR1 reads DFQATT; CDR2 reads SNEGSKA (reference sequence). The CDR3 loop spans 11 amino acids. In nucleotides, the CDR3 is TGCAGTGCGATGGATAACTATGGCTACACCTTC. Protein sequence: CSAMDNYGYTF.

V is TRBV30 and J is TRBJ2-1; no clear D. The germline gives CDR1 GTSNPN, CDR2 SVGIG (reference sequence). The CDR3 runs to 12 residues. Trimming stripped 1 base from V and 3 bases from J, with 4 bases between. In DNA, the CDR3 is TGTGCCTGGAGTGGAATCTACAATGAGCAGTTCTTC. Translated, it gives CAWSGIYNEQFF.

CDR3 bases: TGTGCCAGCCTCCGCATCGGGGGAGACAATGAGCAGTTCTTC. Translation: CASLRIGGDNEQFF. V gene TRBV6-5 combines with J gene TRBJ2-1; weak D call: TRBD2 (6 bases). V lost 8 bases to trimming and J lost 5 bases, with 16 bases between them. Germline V gene lookup returns CDR1 MNHEY and CDR2 SVGAGI. The CDR3 length is 14 residues.

This clonotype occurred many times. This rearrangement joins TRBV10-3 to TRBJ2-7; TRBD1 matches 8 bases. Trimming cost V 10 bases and J 2 bases; bases outside gene matches: 16. Germline CDR1 and CDR2: ENHRY and SYGVKD. CDR3 length equals 16 residues. The CDR3 bases are TGTGCCACCCTCGAATTCAGGGGGCTCCGGGCCTACGAGCAGTACTTC. This gives the protein CATLEFRGLRAYEQYF.

J is TRBJ2-3 and V is TRBV30; tentatively, D is TRBD1 (5 bases). V lost 1 base, J lost 0 bases, and 11 bases lay in between. CDR3 length: 15 amino acids. Looked up from germline, CDR1 is GTSNPN and CDR2 is SVGIG (reference sequence). CDR3: CAWSGQFQSTDTQYF. The CDR3 DNA reads TGTGCCTGGAGTGGACAGTTTCAGAGCACAGATACGCAGTATTTT.

This clonotype has ten or more counts. The V and J genes are TRBV20-1 and TRBJ1-1; a weak D match, TRBD1 (6 bases). The CDR3 covers 13 residues. Trimming left V 3 bases short and J 1 base short, with 9 bases between. In germline, CDR1 is DFQATT, CDR2 SNEGSKA (reference sequence). The DNA for the CDR3 is TGCAGTGCTAGGACAGGACCGAACACTGAAGCTTTCTTT. Amino acids: CSARTGPNTEAFF.

This clonotype was observed at least ten times. The chain recombines TRBV28 with TRBJ1-2; D is unclear. The germline V gene encodes CDR1 MDHEN and CDR2 SYDVKM. Trimming stripped 5 bases from V and 4 bases from J, with 14 bases between. This CDR3 is 14 amino acids long. CDR3 residues: CASSPSGEGYGYTF. For the CDR3, the DNA is TGTGCCAGCAGTCCCTCCGGTGAAGGCTATGGCTACACCTTC.

The J gene is TRBJ2-2, the V gene TRBV7-2; 11 positions agree with TRBD2. This CDR3 spans 16 amino acids. From germline, CDR1 is SGHTA and CDR2 FQGNSA. The trim removed 5 bases at V and 0 bases at J, leaving 2 bases unmatched. CDR3 amino acids: CASSPSGGSNTGELFF. The CDR3, as DNA: TGTGCCAGCAGCCCTAGCGGGGGGTCGAACACCGGGGAGCTGTTTTTT.

This sequence joins TRBV5-4 and TRBJ2-1, with D perhaps matching TRBD2 (6 bases). Germline CDR1 and CDR2: SGHNT and YYREEE (reference sequence). The CDR3 contains 16 residues. Trimming stripped 4 bases from V and 3 bases from J, with 17 bases between. CDR3 sequence reads: CASSVDYGGYYNEQFF. The CDR3 DNA sequence: TGTGCCAGCAGCGTGGACTATGGCGGGTACTACAATGAGCAGTTCTTC.

This clonotype has ten or more counts. The V gene is TRBV5-8, the J gene TRBJ1-2; D might be TRBD1 (5 bases). Germline CDR1 reads SGHTS; CDR2 reads YDEGEE. The CDR3 covers 16 residues. V was clipped by 0 bases and J by 4 bases, with 16 bases between them. The CDR3 loop is CASSLAGGRSFYGYTF. In DNA form, the CDR3 reads TGTGCCAGCAGCTTGGCCGGGGGACGGAGCTTCTATGGCTACACCTTC.

At least ten counts were recorded for this clonotype. CDR3 nucleotide sequence: TGTGCCAGCTCACCACTATCGGGCACCGGGGAGCTGTTTTTT. Amino acids: CASSPLSGTGELFF. The chain uses TRBV18 and TRBJ2-2; D is unresolved. V was shortened by 1 base and J by 4 bases, with 7 bases between the two germline ends. The CDR3 has 14 amino acids. Germline CDR1 and CDR2: KGHSH and LQKENI.

The chain has TRBV7-6 and TRBJ1-1, with D unresolved. Germline CDR1 is SGHVS and CDR2 is FNYEAQ. The CDR3 has 13 residues. V lost 2 bases to trimming and J lost 4 bases, with 8 bases between them. CDR3 in DNA: TGTGCCAGCAGCTTATTCGGCATCACTGAAGCTTTCTTT. Its translation is CASSLFGITEAFF.

This rearrangement joins TRBV7-2 to TRBJ2-1; 8 nucleotides match TRBD2. J gave up 14 bases and V 5 bases, and 5 bases lay outside the gene matches. Germline CDR1 SGHTA, CDR2 FQGNSA. The CDR3 is 11 residues long. The CDR3 sequence: CASSPGTSKFF. DNA for the CDR3: TGTGCCAGCAGCCCAGGGACTAGTAAGTTCTTC.

In this sample, this clonotype turned up many times. The CDR3 nucleotides read TGTGCCAGCAGTAAGGGGCCCGAGGGCTACACCTTC. It specifies CASSKGPEGYTF. The J gene is TRBJ1-2, the V gene TRBV11-3, with D possibly matching TRBD1 (5 bases). V lost 6 bases, J lost 8 bases, and 13 bases lay in between. The length of the CDR3 is 12 residues. Germline CDR1 reads SGHNT; CDR2 reads YENEEA.

This chain joins TRBV7-9 and TRBJ2-1, with 8 bases that match TRBD2. The CDR3 covers 16 residues. After removal of 5 bases from V and 12 bases from J, the junction contained 18 bases not matched to a gene. Germline V gene sequence: CDR1 SEHNR, CDR2 FQNEAQ (reference sequence). Here the CDR3 reads CASSPSLGLALRLQFF. The CDR3 nucleotides read TGTGCCAGCAGCCCGTCGTTAGGACTAGCCCTTCGCTTGCAGTTCTTC.